This section outlines one TCR beta chain sequence together with its context. The data were produced by immunoSEQ multiplex PCR, yet TCRdb's version contains in-frame clones alone and is incomplete. Among roughly 72,000 clones listed, approximately 93% were seen once. This entry comes from a study of technical replicates of blood from a handful of donors. CDR1 and CDR2 from the germline V gene are SQVTM and ANQGSEA. CDR3 length equals 16 residues. The J segment lost 8 bases and the V segment lost 3 bases, leaving 11 bases of the junction unmatched. Sequenced sample: T cells isolated from PBMCs. The sequence derives from a human donor in good health. The chain employs TRBV29-1 and TRBJ2-1; the match to TRBD2 covers 12 bases. The CDR3 sequence is CSVERTSGIRDDEQFF. The CDR3 region has the DNA TGCAGCGTTGAGAGGACTAGCGGGATACGTGACGATGAGCAGTTCTTC.